These 3 T cell receptor beta chains were sequenced from one sample in a study of T cells in Graves' hyperthyroidism and ophthalmopathy. RNA transcripts were the template for amplifying TCR beta CDR3 regions. RT-PCR in the first round (using the HTBI primer set) targeted the TCR CDR3. TCRdb reanalysed the multiplex PCR reads using MiXCR and keeps one entry per CDR3 protein. This table holds around 580,000 distinct CDR3 sequences, around 15% found once. Sequenced material: blood. Receptor source: a young woman with Graves' hyperthyroidism.

This clonotype was detected a few times. V usage is TRBV20-1 and J usage is TRBJ1-6, with a possible D match to TRBD1 (5 bases). The CDR3 has 16 amino acids. V lost 0 bases and J lost 6, with 15 bases in between. Germline-derived CDR1 and CDR2 are DFQATT and SNEGSKA (reference sequence). The CDR3 here is CSAREIREGFNSPLHF. DNA of the CDR3: TGCAGTGCTAGAGAGATACGTGAGGGGTTTAATTCACCCCTCCACTTT.

This clonotype showed up just a few times. CDR3 loop: CASSDSGIPRNTIYF. CDR3 bases: TGTGCCAGCAGTGATTCAGGGATACCCCGAAACACCATATATTTT. This chain links TRBV2 with TRBJ1-3; D possibly corresponds to TRBD1 (5 bases). From germline, CDR1 is SNHLY and CDR2 FYNNEI. This CDR3 is built from 15 residues. Trimming cost V 3 bases and J 5 bases, with 14 bases left between them.

This clonotype has just a few counts. The chain is built from TRBV20-1 and TRBJ1-6; D is uncertain. The CDR3 runs 17 residues. Trimming cost V 0 bases and J 0 bases, with 12 bases left between them. Germline V CDR1 and CDR2: DFQATT, SNEGSKA (reference sequence). The CDR3 loop reads CSARDLRKSSYNSPLHF. In DNA form, the CDR3 reads TGCAGTGCTAGAGATTTACGGAAGAGCTCCTATAATTCACCCCTCCACTTT.